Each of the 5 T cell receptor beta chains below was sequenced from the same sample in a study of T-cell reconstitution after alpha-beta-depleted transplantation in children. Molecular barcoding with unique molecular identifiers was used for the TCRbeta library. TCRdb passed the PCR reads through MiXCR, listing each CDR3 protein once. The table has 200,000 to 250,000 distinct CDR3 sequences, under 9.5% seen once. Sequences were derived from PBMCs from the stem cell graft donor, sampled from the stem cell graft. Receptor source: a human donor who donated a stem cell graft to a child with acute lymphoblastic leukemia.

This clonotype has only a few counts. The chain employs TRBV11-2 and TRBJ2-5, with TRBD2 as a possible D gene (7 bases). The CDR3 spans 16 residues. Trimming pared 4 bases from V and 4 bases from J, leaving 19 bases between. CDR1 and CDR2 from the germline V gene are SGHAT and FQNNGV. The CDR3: CASSSLRGGIGETQYF. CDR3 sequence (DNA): TGTGCCAGCAGCTCCCTAAGGGGGGGGATCGGAGAGACCCAGTACTTC.

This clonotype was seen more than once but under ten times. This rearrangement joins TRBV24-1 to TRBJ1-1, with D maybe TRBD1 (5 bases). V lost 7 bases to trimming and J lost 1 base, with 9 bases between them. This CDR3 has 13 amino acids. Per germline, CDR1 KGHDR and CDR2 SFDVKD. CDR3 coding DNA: TGTGCCACCAGATTACAGGAGAACACTGAAGCTTTCTTT. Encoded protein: CATRLQENTEAFF.

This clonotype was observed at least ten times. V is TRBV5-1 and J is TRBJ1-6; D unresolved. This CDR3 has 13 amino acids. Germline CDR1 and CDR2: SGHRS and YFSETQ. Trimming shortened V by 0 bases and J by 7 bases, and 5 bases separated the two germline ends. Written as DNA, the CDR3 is TGCGCCAGCAGCTTGGCCGGCAATTCACCCCTCCACTTT. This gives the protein CASSLAGNSPLHF. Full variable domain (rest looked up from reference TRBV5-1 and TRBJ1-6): KAGVTQTPRYLIKTRGQQVTLSCSPISGHRSVSWYQQTPGQGLQFLFEYFSETQRNKGNFPGRFSGRQFSNSRSEMNVSTLELGDSALYLCASSLAGNSPLHFGNGTRLTVT.

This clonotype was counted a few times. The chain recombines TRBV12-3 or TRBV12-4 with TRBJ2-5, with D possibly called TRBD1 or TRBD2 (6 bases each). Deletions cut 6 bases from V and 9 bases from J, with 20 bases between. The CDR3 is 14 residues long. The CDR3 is CASREGQGLGPQYF. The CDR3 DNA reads TGTGCCAGCAGGGAGGGACAAGGATTAGGGCCCCAGTACTTC.

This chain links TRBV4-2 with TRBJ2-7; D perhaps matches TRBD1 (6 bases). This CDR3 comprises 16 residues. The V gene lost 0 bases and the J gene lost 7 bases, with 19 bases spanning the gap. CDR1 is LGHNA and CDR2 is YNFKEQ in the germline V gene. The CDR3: CASSQEVGQGREEQYF. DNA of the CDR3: TGTGCCAGCAGCCAAGAAGTCGGGCAGGGGAGAGAAGAGCAGTACTTC.